Here is one TCR beta chain with its context. Its antigen is unknown. Trimming shortened V by 7 bases and J by 5 bases, and 11 bases separated the two germline ends. The CDR3 loop spans 12 amino acids. Germline loops: CDR1 MDHEN, CDR2 SYDVKM. This record comes from a study of breast tumors, draining lymph nodes, adjacent tissues. The study's findings and limits: Data only fit, rather than demonstrated, lymph node origin of most tumor T cells. Most tumor T cells seemingly derive from lymph node, then expand in tumor. Tumor TCR diversity was below lymph nodes but above nontumor tissue.

One entry per CDR3 protein results from TCRdb running MiXCR on the multiplex PCR reads. The sample has 6,500 to 7,500 distinct CDR3 sequences, 43% seen once. This sequence originates from a female donor with breast cancer. Some clones in this sample may be carry-over from other donors' samples. Sequenced material: tumor-adjacent breast tissue. This chain joins TRBV28 and TRBJ1-1, with D tentatively TRBD1 (6 bases). The CDR3 nucleotides are TGTGCCAGCATCGAACAGGGTACTGAAGCTTTCTTT. Protein sequence: CASIEQGTEAFF.